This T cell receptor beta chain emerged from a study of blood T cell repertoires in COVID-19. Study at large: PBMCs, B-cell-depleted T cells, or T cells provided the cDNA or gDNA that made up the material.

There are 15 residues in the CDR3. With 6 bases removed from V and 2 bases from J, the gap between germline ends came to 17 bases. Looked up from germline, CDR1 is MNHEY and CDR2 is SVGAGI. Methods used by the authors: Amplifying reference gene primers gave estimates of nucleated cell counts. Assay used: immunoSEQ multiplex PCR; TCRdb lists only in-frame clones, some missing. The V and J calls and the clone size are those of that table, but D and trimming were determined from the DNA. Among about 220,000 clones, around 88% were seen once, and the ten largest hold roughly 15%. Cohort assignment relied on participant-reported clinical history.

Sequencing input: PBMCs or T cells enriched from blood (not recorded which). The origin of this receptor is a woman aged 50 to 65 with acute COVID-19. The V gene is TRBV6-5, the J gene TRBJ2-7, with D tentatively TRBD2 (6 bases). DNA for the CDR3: TGTGCCAGCAGAGGAGGGCAGGCCGGGACCTACGAGCAGTACTTC. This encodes CASRGGQAGTYEQYF.